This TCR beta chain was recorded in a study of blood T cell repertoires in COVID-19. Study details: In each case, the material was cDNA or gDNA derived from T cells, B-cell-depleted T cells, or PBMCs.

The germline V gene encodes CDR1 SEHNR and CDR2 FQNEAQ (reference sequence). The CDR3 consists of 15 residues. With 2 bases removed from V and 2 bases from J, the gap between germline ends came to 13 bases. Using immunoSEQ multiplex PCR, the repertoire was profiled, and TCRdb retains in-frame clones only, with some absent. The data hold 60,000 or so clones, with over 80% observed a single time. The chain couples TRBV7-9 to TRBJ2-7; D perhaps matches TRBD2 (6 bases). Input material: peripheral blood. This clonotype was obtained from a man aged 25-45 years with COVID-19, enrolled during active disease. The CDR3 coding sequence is TGTGCCAGCAGCTTAAGGGCGGAGGGTACCTACGAGCAGTACTTC. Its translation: CASSLRAEGTYEQYF.